This T cell receptor beta chain comes out of a study of blood T cell repertoires in COVID-19. In the study overall: The United States, Italy and Spain provided the acute and convalescent COVID-19 samples. PBMCs, B-cell-depleted T cells, or T cells provided the cDNA or gDNA that made up the material.

Trimming at V came to 5 bases and at J to 0 bases, leaving 10 bases not matched to a gene. CDR3 length: 17 amino acids. The germline CDR1 and CDR2 sequences are SGHDN and FVKESK. In the authors' methods: From reference gene primer amplification, estimates of nucleated cell counts were derived. Generated by immunoSEQ multiplex PCR, the TCRdb table keeps only in-frame clones and is missing some. The DNA was the basis for D and trimming; V, J and clone size are from that table. The sample lists approximately 62,000 clones; approximately 90% were seen once. Source material: peripheral blood. The receptor was derived from a human donor with active COVID-19. The donor label of this sample is uncertain. The genes are TRBV14 and TRBJ1-3; 7 nucleotides line up with TRBD1. The CDR3 is CASSISEGQLSGNTIYF. The CDR3, as DNA: TGTGCCAGCAGCATCTCTGAGGGACAGCTCTCTGGAAACACCATATATTTT.